The 14 T cell receptor beta chains presented below share a single source sample, sequenced in a study of CD8 T cells in Susac syndrome. After extraction with the RNeasy kit, 0.5 to 1 ug of the RNA was reverse transcribed using random hexamers. Each CDR3 protein gets one entry after TCRdb re-called the immunoSEQ multiplex PCR reads with MiXCR. The table lists some 110,000 distinct CDR3 sequences, about 93% of them singletons. The source material was CD4+ T cells from PBMCs. The receptors were sampled from a human donor in good health.

V and J are TRBV2 and TRBJ1-1; D is ambiguous. The CDR3 consists of 13 residues. CDR1 is SNHLY, CDR2 FYNNEI, per germline. Trimming left V 3 bases short and J 4 bases short, with 9 bases between. Written as DNA, the CDR3 is TGTGCCAGCAGTGAGCCGGGTGGCACTGAAGCTTTCTTT. It is translated as CASSEPGGTEAFF. The complete variable domain, with remaining parts taken from reference TRBV2 and TRBJ1-1, reads EPEVTQTPSHQVTQMGQEVILRCVPISNHLYFYWYRQILGQKVEFLVSFYNNEISEKSEIFDDQFSVERPDGSNFTLKIRSTKLEDSAMYFCASSEPGGTEAFFGQGTRLTVV.

V usage is TRBV7-2 and J usage is TRBJ1-2; D is unclear. Germline assignment: CDR1 SGHTA and CDR2 FQGNSA. V gave up 1 base and J gave up 8 bases, with 8 bases separating them. This CDR3 region has 12 residues. CDR3 sequence reads: CASSLEVEGYTF. CDR3 sequence (DNA): TGTGCCAGCAGCTTAGAAGTCGAGGGCTACACCTTC.

This clonotype was observed a single time. The chain recombines TRBV5-1 with TRBJ2-1; D is unclear. Germline V gene data show CDR1 as SGHRS and CDR2 as YFSETQ. V dropped 4 bases and J dropped 8 bases, with 10 bases sitting between them. CDR3 length: 12 residues. CDR3: CASSQTLDEQFF. The CDR3 DNA sequence: TGCGCCAGCAGCCAGACTTTGGATGAGCAGTTCTTC.

The chain is built from TRBV29-1 and TRBJ2-3; D gene ambiguous. Germline V gene sequence: CDR1 SQVTM, CDR2 ANQGSEA. Trimming shortened V by 6 bases and J by 2 bases, and 12 bases separated the two germline ends. This CDR3 region has 13 residues. The CDR3 nucleotides read TGCAGCGTGCTCGCGCACCTCACAGATACGCAGTATTTT. Amino acids: CSVLAHLTDTQYF.

The sample holds one count of this clonotype. The genes are TRBV19 and TRBJ2-7; D remains ambiguous. V shed 3 bases and J shed 6 bases, with 12 bases lying between them. Germline V gives CDR1 LNHDA, CDR2 SQIVND (reference sequence). This CDR3 region has 13 residues. CDR3 nucleotide sequence: TGTGCCAGTAGTATTGAGGCGGCTGCCGAGCAGTACTTC. Encoded protein: CASSIEAAAEQYF. Filled out from reference TRBV19 and TRBJ2-7, the complete variable domain reads DGGITQSPKYLFRKEGQNVTLSCEQNLNHDAMYWYRQDPGQGLRLIYYSQIVNDFQKGDIAEGYSVSREKKESFPLTVTSAQKNPTAFYLCASSIEAAAEQYFGPGTRLTVT.

The chain is built from TRBV6-1 and TRBJ1-1; tentative D call: TRBD1 (5 bases). The V gene lost 2 bases and the J gene lost 5 bases, with 12 bases spanning the gap. The CDR3 extends over 14 amino acids. Germline loops: CDR1 MNHNS, CDR2 SASEGT. The CDR3 here is CASSEWGRRTEAFF. CDR3 DNA sequence: TGTGCCAGCAGTGAATGGGGGAGGAGGACTGAAGCTTTCTTT.

V and J are TRBV7-9 and TRBJ2-7, with 10 bases that match TRBD1. The CDR3 sequence is 15 residues long. Germline values: CDR1 SEHNR, CDR2 FQNEAQ (reference sequence). With V trimmed by 5 bases and J by 7 bases, 11 bases remained unmatched. CDR3: CASSPHGGQGKEQYF. The CDR3 coding sequence is TGTGCCAGCAGCCCCCATGGGGGACAGGGGAAAGAGCAGTACTTC.

This chain uses TRBV4-3 with TRBJ1-2, with 8 bases lining up with TRBD1. CDR3 length equals 14 residues. The germline V gene encodes CDR1 LGHNA and CDR2 YSLEER. Losses at the gene ends were 4 bases for V and 4 bases for J; bases not matched to a gene: 5. The CDR3 reads CASSPGTGSYGYTF. The CDR3 DNA reads TGCGCCAGCAGCCCCGGGACAGGTTCCTATGGCTACACCTTC.

This chain uses TRBV7-9 with TRBJ1-1; D gene ambiguous. Germline CDR1 reads SEHNR; CDR2 reads FQNEAQ (reference sequence). CDR3 size: 14 residues. V shed 8 bases and J shed 7 bases, with 20 bases lying between them. CDR3 residues: CASGESGLRSEAFF. The CDR3 coding sequence is TGTGCCAGCGGCGAATCTGGCCTCCGGAGTGAAGCTTTCTTT.

This chain connects TRBV19 to TRBJ2-7; tentative D call: TRBD1 (5 bases). CDR1 is LNHDA, CDR2 SQIVND, per germline (reference sequence). CDR3 length equals 16 residues. The germline V and J ends were trimmed by 6 bases and 0 bases, with 18 bases remaining between them. The CDR3 loop reads CASSPTSGHSSYEQYF. The CDR3, as DNA: TGTGCCAGTAGCCCAACTTCAGGGCATAGCTCCTACGAGCAGTACTTC.

The chain joins TRBV18 to TRBJ1-2; weak D call: TRBD1 (5 bases). The CDR3 consists of 13 residues. V was shortened by 6 bases and J by 7 bases, with 15 bases between the two germline ends. CDR1 and CDR2 from the germline V gene are KGHSH and LQKENI. The CDR3 nucleotides read TGTGCCAGCTCCCGTATTCAGGGAGGTGGCTACACCTTC. This translates into CASSRIQGGGYTF.

The CDR3 loop is CAWSAGAYQPQHF. Written as DNA, the CDR3 is TGTGCCTGGAGTGCGGGGGCCTATCAGCCCCAGCATTTT. The rearrangement links TRBV30 to TRBJ1-5; TRBD1 might be the D (6 bases). Trimming removed 1 base from V and 5 bases from J, with 9 bases in between. This CDR3 is built from 13 residues. Germline V lookup: CDR1 GTSNPN, CDR2 SVGIG (reference sequence).

The CDR3 nucleotides read TGCGCCAGCAGCCCTTGGGGCAATGAGCAGTTCTTC. Translating it yields CASSPWGNEQFF. The chain uses TRBV4-1 and TRBJ2-1; D call uncertain. V lost 4 bases, J lost 6 bases, and 7 bases lay in between. This CDR3 contains 12 residues. Germline values: CDR1 MGHRA, CDR2 YSYEKL.

This sequence joins TRBV5-1 and TRBJ2-2; the D is unclear. CDR1 SGHRS and CDR2 YFSETQ come from the germline V gene. This CDR3 is built from 11 residues. V gave up 7 bases and J gave up 3 bases, with 4 bases separating them. The CDR3 spells CASHDTGELFF. As DNA, the CDR3 is TGCGCCAGCCATGACACCGGGGAGCTGTTTTTT. Variable domain in full (rest from reference TRBV5-1 and TRBJ2-2): KAGVTQTPRYLIKTRGQQVTLSCSPISGHRSVSWYQQTPGQGLQFLFEYFSETQRNKGNFPGRFSGRQFSNSRSEMNVSTLELGDSALYLCASHDTGELFFGEGSRLTVL.